The T cell receptor (beta chain) described here comes from a study of blood T cell repertoires in COVID-19. Study-wide background: Acute-phase and convalescent COVID-19 samples originated in the United States, Italy and Spain.

This clone was detected a few times. This same CDR3 is encoded by further DNA sequences in the sample. This table comes from immunoSEQ multiplex PCR, and its TCRdb copy is limited to in-frame clones, with some not included. This sample has under 200,000 clones, with around 83% found just once. Trimming left V 0 bases short and J 4 bases short, with 16 bases between. The length of the CDR3 is 16 residues. The germline CDR1 and CDR2 sequences are SGHRS and YFSETQ. Sequenced: peripheral blood. The clonotype originates from a woman between 35 and 50 years old with acute or convalescent COVID-19. The chain carries TRBV5-1 and TRBJ2-5; possible D gene TRBD2, 7 bases. The CDR3 DNA reads as TGCGCCAGCAGCTTGGCCCCGGGGGGCGCCGGAGAGACCCAGTACTTC. Protein product: CASSLAPGGAGETQYF.